The next 17 T cell receptor beta chains were all read from a single sample in a study of blood T cell repertoires in COVID-19. Clones were read by immunoSEQ multiplex PCR, and TCRdb kept only the in-frame ones, dropping some. The sample shows approximately 500,000 clones, around 85% of them seen only once. Sequenced sample: peripheral blood. All receptors derive from a human donor in a cohort sampled during active COVID-19.

This clone appeared once. This chain connects TRBV15 to TRBJ1-3, with D unresolved. This CDR3 is built from 15 residues. V lost 0 bases, J lost 5 bases, and 11 bases lay in between. CDR1 LNHNV and CDR2 YYDKDF come from the germline V gene (reference sequence). Here the CDR3 reads CATSRDPGGRNTIYF. CDR3 in DNA: TGTGCCACCAGCAGAGATCCAGGCGGGAGAAACACCATATATTTT.

This clone came up a few times. The CDR3 loop reads CASRMTGGDYGYTF. The CDR3 DNA reads TGTGCCAGCAGGATGACAGGGGGCGACTATGGCTACACCTTC. The V call is TRBV6-5, the J call TRBJ1-2; 10 bases match TRBD1. The CDR3 consists of 14 residues. V shed 6 bases, J shed 3 bases, and the junction held 4 bases outside the gene matches. From germline, CDR1 is MNHEY and CDR2 SVGAGI.

This rearrangement joins TRBV5-1 to TRBJ2-2, with D tentatively TRBD2 (6 bases). Looked up from germline, CDR1 is SGHRS and CDR2 is YFSETQ. Trimming left V 2 bases short and J 0 bases short, with 14 bases between. The CDR3 has 17 amino acids. CDR3 in amino acids: CASSFVRDSSNTGELFF. CDR3 nucleotides: TGCGCCAGCAGCTTTGTACGGGACTCTTCGAACACCGGGGAGCTGTTTTTT.

The chain carries TRBV7-3 and TRBJ2-7; 7 nucleotides match TRBD2. The germline V gene encodes CDR1 SGHTA and CDR2 FQGTGA. The CDR3 loop spans 14 amino acids. V shed 6 bases, J shed 6 bases, and the junction held 11 bases outside the gene matches. CDR3 nucleotide sequence: TGTGCCAGCAGTCTAAAGGGCGGGAGTCCCGAGCAGTACTTC. This codes for CASSLKGGSPEQYF.

This clone has only one observation. J is TRBJ1-6 and V is TRBV7-9; D is perhaps TRBD1 (5 bases). The germline V and J ends were trimmed by 5 bases and 12 bases, with 14 bases remaining between them. This CDR3 is built from 13 residues. The germline V gene encodes CDR1 SEHNR and CDR2 FQNEAQ (reference sequence). The CDR3 nucleotides are TGTGCCAGCAGCGAACGGGACGGGAGACCCCTCCACTTT. It specifies CASSERDGRPLHF.

The chain employs TRBV10-2 and TRBJ2-7; possibly TRBD2 for D (6 bases). CDR1 and CDR2 from the germline V gene are WSHSY and SAAADI. The germline V and J ends were trimmed by 6 bases and 0 bases, with 9 bases remaining between them. The CDR3 covers 13 residues. The CDR3 nucleotides read TGCGCCAGCAGCCCCGGGAGCTCCTACGAGCAGTACTTC. Translated: CASSPGSSYEQYF.

The CDR3 spells CAINSGPGGYNEQFF. CDR3 in DNA: TGTGCCATCAATTCCGGCCCCGGAGGGTACAATGAGCAGTTCTTC. This chain links TRBV10-3 with TRBJ2-1, with D tentatively TRBD2 (6 bases). This CDR3 spans 15 amino acids. V was shortened by 7 bases and J by 4 bases, with 17 bases between the two germline ends. Germline values: CDR1 ENHRY, CDR2 SYGVKD.

The V and J genes are TRBV6-2 or TRBV6-3 and TRBJ2-4; TRBD1 matches at 7 bases. Per the germline V gene, CDR1 is MNHEY and CDR2 is SVGEGT. V was clipped by 5 bases and J by 1 base; unmatched bases: 5. The CDR3 is 15 amino acids. CDR3 coding DNA: TGTGCCAGCAGTGAGGACAGGCTGGCCAAAAACATTCAGTACTTC. Encoded protein: CASSEDRLAKNIQYF.

The chain joins TRBV28 to TRBJ2-1; TRBD2 agrees at 14 bases. With 5 bases clipped from V and 7 bases from J, the junction kept 7 bases outside the gene matches. The CDR3 sequence is 16 residues long. Germline CDR1 is MDHEN and CDR2 is SYDVKM. The DNA for the CDR3 is TGTGCCAGCAGTAACTCCGGGACTAGCGGGAGTAATGAGCAGTTCTTC. Protein product: CASSNSGTSGSNEQFF. Based on the CDR3 plus reference TRBV28 and TRBJ2-1, the full variable domain is DVKVTQSSRYLVKRTGEKVFLECVQDMDHENMFWYRQDPGLGLRLIYFSYDVKMKEKGDIPEGYSVSREKKERFSLILESASTNQTSMYLCASSNSGTSGSNEQFFGPGTRLTVL.

CDR3 region: CASSPSLAAMNTEAFF. For the CDR3, the DNA is TGCGCCAGCAGTCCGTCACTAGCTGCCATGAACACTGAAGCTTTCTTT. The rearrangement uses TRBV4-1 and TRBJ1-1, with D unclear. Trimming removed 6 bases at V and 0 bases at J, with 17 bases between. Looked up from germline, CDR1 is MGHRA and CDR2 is YSYEKL. This CDR3 spans 16 amino acids.

For this clone: Other DNA sequences in this specimen translate into the identical CDR3. V gene TRBV7-2 combines with J gene TRBJ2-7, with 10 nucleotides matching TRBD1. The V segment lost 5 bases and the J segment 1 base; nucleotides outside the gene matches: 5. Germline assignment: CDR1 SGHTA and CDR2 FQGNSA. This CDR3 is built from 15 residues. The CDR3 is CASSLGQGSSYEQYF. In nucleotides, the CDR3 is TGTGCCAGCAGCCTGGGACAGGGGTCATCCTACGAGCAGTACTTC. Based on the CDR3 plus reference TRBV7-2 and TRBJ2-7, the full variable domain is GAGVSQSPSNKVTEKGKDVELRCDPISGHTALYWYRQSLGQGLEFLIYFQGNSAPDKSGLPSDRFSAERTGGSVSTLTIQRTQQEDSAVYLCASSLGQGSSYEQYFGPGTRLTVT.

The V and J genes are TRBV3-1 (or the pseudogene TRBV3-2) and TRBJ1-3, with D unclear. The V gene's germline CDR1 is LGHDT and CDR2 YNNKEL (reference sequence). V lost 1 base and J 5 bases, leaving 18 bases between the germline ends. The CDR3 loop spans 17 amino acids. The CDR3 reads CASSQGFEGTKRNTIYF. The CDR3, as DNA: TGTGCCAGCAGCCAAGGATTTGAGGGAACTAAGCGAAACACCATATATTTT.

In nucleotides, the CDR3 is TGTGCCAGCAGCCTCGGCGGGACTTACGAGCAGTACTTC. Translated, it gives CASSLGGTYEQYF. The chain combines TRBV3-1 (or the pseudogene TRBV3-2) with TRBJ2-7; tentative D call: TRBD2 (6 bases). V dropped 4 bases and J dropped 4 bases, with 11 bases sitting between them. This CDR3 comprises 13 residues. The V gene's germline CDR1 is LGHDT and CDR2 YNNKEL (reference sequence).

This clone has just a few counts. The CDR3: CASSMSPGGRNTGELFF. CDR3 nucleotide sequence: TGTGCCAGTAGTATGTCTCCAGGGGGCAGGAACACCGGGGAGCTGTTTTTT. The rearrangement uses TRBV19 and TRBJ2-2, with 8 bases lining up with TRBD1. Germline V gene lookup returns CDR1 LNHDA and CDR2 SQIVND (reference sequence). CDR3 length: 17 amino acids. Unmatched junction bases numbered 7, after V lost 3 bases and J lost 1 base.

The V and J genes are TRBV19 and TRBJ1-6, with D perhaps TRBD1 (6 bases). The V end lost 7 bases, the J end lost 0 bases, and 7 bases lay between the germline ends. This CDR3 comprises 14 residues. The germline V gene has CDR1 LNHDA and CDR2 SQIVND (reference sequence). CDR3 DNA sequence: TGTGCCAGTAAGGACAGCTCCTATAATTCACCCCTCCACTTT. Its translation: CASKDSSYNSPLHF.

The CDR3 nucleotides read TGTGCCAGCAGGAGACTAGCGGGAGGCACAGATACGCAGTATTTT. This codes for CASRRLAGGTDTQYF. The rearrangement links TRBV6-4 to TRBJ2-3, with 12 bases matching TRBD2. J gave up 1 base and V 6 bases, and 2 bases lay outside the gene matches. Germline V CDR1 and CDR2: MRHNA, SNTAGT. The CDR3 is 15 residues long.

The chain combines TRBV18 with TRBJ1-2; 7 bases are shared with TRBD1. The CDR3 sequence is 17 residues long. V shed 6 bases, J shed 2 bases, and the junction held 15 bases outside the gene matches. Germline V gene lookup returns CDR1 KGHSH and CDR2 LQKENI. The CDR3 DNA follows: TGTGCCAGCTCCCAAAACCAACCGGGACAGAGGAACTATGGCTACACCTTC. It codes for CASSQNQPGQRNYGYTF.